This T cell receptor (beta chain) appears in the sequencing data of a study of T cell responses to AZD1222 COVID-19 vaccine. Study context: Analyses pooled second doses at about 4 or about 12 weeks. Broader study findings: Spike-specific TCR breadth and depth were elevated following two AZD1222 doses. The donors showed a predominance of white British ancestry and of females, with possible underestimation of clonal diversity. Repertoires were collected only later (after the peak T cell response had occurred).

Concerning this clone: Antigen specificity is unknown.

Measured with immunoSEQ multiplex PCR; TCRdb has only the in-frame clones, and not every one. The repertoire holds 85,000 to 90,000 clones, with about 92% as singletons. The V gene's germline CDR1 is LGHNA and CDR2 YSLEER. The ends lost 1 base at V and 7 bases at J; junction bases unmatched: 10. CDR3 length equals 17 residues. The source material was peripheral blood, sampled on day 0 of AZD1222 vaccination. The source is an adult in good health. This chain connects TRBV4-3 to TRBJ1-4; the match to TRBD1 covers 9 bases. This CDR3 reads CASSQGGADRGTEKLFF. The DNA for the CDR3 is TGCGCCAGCAGCCAAGGCGGGGCTGACAGGGGGACTGAAAAACTGTTTTTT.